Each of the 13 T cell receptor beta chains below was sequenced from the same sample in a study of blood T cell repertoires in COVID-19. Assay: immunoSEQ multiplex PCR; the TCRdb copy retains only in-frame clones and omits some. In the table there are over 60,000 clones, approximately 77% of which are singletons. The sequenced sample consisted of peripheral blood. The receptor source for this set is a human donor in a cohort sampled during active COVID-19.

The chain links TRBV27 to TRBJ1-1, with 10 bases matching TRBD1. J was trimmed by 11 bases and V by 6 bases; bases with no gene match: 9. This CDR3 region has 13 residues. Germline V gene data show CDR1 as MNHEY and CDR2 as SMNVEV (reference sequence). Here the CDR3 reads CASSVTGGALAFF. DNA of the CDR3: TGTGCCAGCAGCGTGACAGGGGGCGCGTTGGCTTTCTTT.

This rearrangement joins TRBV19 to TRBJ2-2; D is possibly TRBD1 (6 bases). The CDR3 has 15 residues. CDR1 and CDR2 from the germline V gene are LNHDA and SQIVND (reference sequence). Trimming shortened V by 3 bases and J by 0 bases, and 8 bases separated the two germline ends. The CDR3 region has the DNA TGTGCCAGTAGTATCACAGGGACGAACACCGGGGAGCTGTTTTTT. Translated: CASSITGTNTGELFF.

The rearrangement uses TRBV5-1 and TRBJ1-3; TRBD1 matches 7 bases. The CDR3 totals 16 residues. The V segment lost 5 bases and the J segment 0 bases; nucleotides outside the gene matches: 8. Germline CDR1 and CDR2: SGHRS and YFSETQ. The chain's CDR3 is CASRGQEPLSGNTIYF. In nucleotides, the CDR3 is TGCGCCAGCAGAGGACAGGAGCCTCTCTCTGGAAACACCATATATTTT.

The chain uses TRBV29-1 and TRBJ1-3; no clear D gene. Trimming pared 5 bases from V and 0 bases from J, leaving 11 bases between. The CDR3 runs 14 residues. Germline CDR1 is SQVTM and CDR2 is ANQGSEA. This chain's CDR3 is CSVSGISSGNTIYF. The CDR3 nucleotides are TGCAGCGTTTCCGGGATTAGCTCTGGAAACACCATATATTTT.

This clone was detected once. V and J are TRBV10-3 and TRBJ2-7; D gene ambiguous. Per the germline V gene, CDR1 is ENHRY and CDR2 is SYGVKD. V dropped 5 bases and J dropped 6 bases, with 14 bases sitting between them. The CDR3 is 13 residues long. In DNA, the CDR3 is TGTGCCATCAGTAATTCGGTAGCCCCCGAGCAGTACTTC. Translated, it gives CAISNSVAPEQYF.

The genes are TRBV2 and TRBJ1-3, with D perhaps matching TRBD1 (5 bases). The CDR3 is 15 amino acids. CDR1 is SNHLY and CDR2 is FYNNEI in the germline V gene. The V and J ends lost 10 bases and 0 bases respectively, with 16 bases between them. For the CDR3, the DNA is TGTGCCACCCAAGGGGCCTCGTTCTCTGGAAACACCATATATTTT. Its protein product is CATQGASFSGNTIYF.

This clone was observed a handful of times. The chain employs TRBV18 and TRBJ2-6; the D is unclear. Looked up from germline, CDR1 is KGHSH and CDR2 is LQKENI. The CDR3 length is 17 residues. V lost 3 bases, J lost 0 bases, and 12 bases lay in between. The CDR3 DNA reads TGTGCCAGCTCACCGCTTCAGTCCTCCTCTGGGGCCAACGTCCTGACTTTC. Residues: CASSPLQSSSGANVLTF.

The chain employs TRBV5-1 and TRBJ2-7, with D tentatively TRBD1 (7 bases). CDR1 and CDR2 from the germline V gene are SGHRS and YFSETQ. This CDR3 is built from 14 residues. The V end lost 4 bases, the J end lost 3 bases, and 14 bases lay between the germline ends. The CDR3 bases are TGCGCCAGCAGCATCGGACAGGAGGGCTACGAGCAGTACTTC. It is translated as CASSIGQEGYEQYF.

This sequence joins TRBV4-2 and TRBJ2-1; D gene uncertain. The CDR3 extends over 14 amino acids. The germline CDR1 and CDR2 sequences are LGHNA and YNFKEQ. V lost 0 bases, J lost 5 bases, and 8 bases lay in between. The CDR3 sequence is CASSQEAENNEQFF. The CDR3 bases are TGTGCCAGCAGCCAAGAAGCTGAGAACAATGAGCAGTTCTTC.

V and J are TRBV7-2 and TRBJ1-6; 8 nucleotides line up with TRBD1. V was clipped by 5 bases and J by 10 bases; unmatched bases: 7. The CDR3 spans 14 residues. The germline CDR1 and CDR2 sequences are SGHTA and FQGNSA. The DNA for the CDR3 is TGTGCCAGCAGCCTAGGACAGGGTTCCTCACCCCTCCACTTT. Protein: CASSLGQGSSPLHF.

The rearrangement uses TRBV6-2 or TRBV6-3 and TRBJ2-5, with TRBD1 as a possible D gene (6 bases). Germline values: CDR1 MNHEY, CDR2 SVGEGT. This CDR3 has 15 residues. V was cut by 2 bases and J by 2 bases, with 12 bases left in between. CDR3 nucleotide sequence: TGTGCCAGCAGTTACCTGGAGGACAGTCAAGAGACCCAGTACTTC. Amino acid sequence: CASSYLEDSQETQYF.

This clone was counted once. J is TRBJ1-2 and V is TRBV19; D remains ambiguous. The CDR3 is 16 residues long. With 7 bases removed from V and 0 bases from J, the gap between germline ends came to 18 bases. CDR1 LNHDA and CDR2 SQIVND come from the germline V gene (reference sequence). DNA for the CDR3: TGTGCCAGTACCCCCTCGGGGTCAGGAGCTAACTATGGCTACACCTTC. This codes for CASTPSGSGANYGYTF.

The chain has TRBV4-3 and TRBJ2-3, with unresolved D. V was shortened by 1 base and J by 2 bases, with 7 bases between the two germline ends. Germline lookup yields CDR1 LGHNA and CDR2 YSLEER. This CDR3 spans 14 amino acids. CDR3 DNA: TGCGCCAGCAGCCAAGGGGCAGCCACAGATACGCAGTATTTT. This sequence encodes CASSQGAATDTQYF.